This entry features one T cell receptor beta chain sequence. What this receptor recognizes is not known. Base-call qualities are not available, and no considerably larger clone is one nucleotide away. This sample is part of a study of control samples from healthy donors and cancer patients (dated by TCRdb to 2019 to 2021). Including cysteine and phenylalanine, the CDR3 has 12 amino acids. The retained sequence is limited to the CDR3, 36 bases, with the frame set at the first base. V is pared back by 5 bases and J by 2 bases, with 3 bases lying between the germline termini. Library preparation employed the immunoSEQ multiplex PCR assay. TCRdb took over this immuneACCESS table, retaining in-frame rearrangements with V and J assigned. Such tables are incomplete; in checked studies, under half of the missing clones stem from an unresolved V gene, and the remainder is unexplained. A total of some 120,000 clones appear in this sample, more than 70% of them only once. 2.3% of the sample is in the top ten clones.

The receptor was derived from a woman between 70 and 85 years old in good health. The sequenced sample was blood. The receptor chain draws on TRBV12-3 or TRBV12-4 and TRBJ2-2; the D gene cannot be named for sure. The CDR3 region reads CASSRNTGELFF. The nucleotides read TGTGCCAGCAGTCGAAACACCGGGGAGCTGTTTTTT.